This entry describes one T cell receptor (beta chain). Its matching antigen is unknown. As for time point: blood 2 weeks post-SBRT. The treatment is: 15 Gy SBRT to primary tumor, nephrectomy 4 weeks later. After SBRT, blood was collected at 2 and 4 weeks, plus baseline. This renal cell carcinoma was of the clear cell type. Clones were read by immunoSEQ multiplex PCR, and TCRdb kept only the in-frame ones, dropping some. The sample consists of about 130,000 clones, 88% of them appearing once. This sample is part of a study of radiation and T cells in renal cell carcinoma. Study context: Nephrectomy followed 15 Gy stereotactic body radiation by 4 weeks.

General study results and limits: In blood, top tumor clones expanded by 2 weeks, shrinking by 4.

V was clipped by 8 bases and J by 0 bases; unmatched bases: 10. Germline CDR1 MNHNY, CDR2 SVGAGI (reference sequence). There are 16 residues in the CDR3. This chain uses TRBV6-6 with TRBJ1-5, with 7 bases that match TRBD1. Sequencing used blood, obtained from a patient whose treatment included radiotherapy and nephrectomy. This receptor was taken from a woman in her seventies with renal cell carcinoma. The DNA for the CDR3 is TGTGCCAGCCTATGGGGACAGCCAAATAGCAATCAGCCCCAGCATTTT. Translation: CASLWGQPNSNQPQHF.